This T cell receptor (beta chain) was sequenced in a study of blood T cell repertoires in COVID-19. Study in general: COVID-19 samples from acute and convalescent phases originated in the United States, Italy and Spain. Sources were T cells, B-cell-depleted T cells, or PBMCs; the material itself was cDNA or gDNA.

Authors' methods: Amplification of reference gene primers was used by the study to estimate nucleated cell counts. Some clones are missing from TCRdb's copy, which holds only in-frame ones; the method was immunoSEQ multiplex PCR. The DNA gave D and trimming, while V, J and clone size come from that table. The sample lists roughly 390,000 clones, more than 75% occurring once. The CDR3 has 12 residues. CDR1 and CDR2 from the germline V gene are SNHLY and FYNNEI. V lost 7 bases, J lost 3 bases, and 8 bases lay in between. The gene calls are TRBV2 and TRBJ2-3; no clear D. Sequenced sample: peripheral blood. This receptor was identified in a woman aged 25-40 years with COVID-19, enrolled during active disease. The CDR3: CASTLETDTQYF. The CDR3 coding sequence is TGTGCCAGCACCCTAGAGACAGATACGCAGTATTTT.